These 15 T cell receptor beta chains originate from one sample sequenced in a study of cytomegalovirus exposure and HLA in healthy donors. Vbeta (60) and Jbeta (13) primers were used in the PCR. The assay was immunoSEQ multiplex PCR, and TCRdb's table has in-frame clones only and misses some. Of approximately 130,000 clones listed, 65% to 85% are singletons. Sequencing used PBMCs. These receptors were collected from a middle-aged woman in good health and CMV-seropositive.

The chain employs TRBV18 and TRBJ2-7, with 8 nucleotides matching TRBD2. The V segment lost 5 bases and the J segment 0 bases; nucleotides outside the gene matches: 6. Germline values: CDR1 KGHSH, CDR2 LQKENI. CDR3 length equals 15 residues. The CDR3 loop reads CASSFCGGPSYEQYF. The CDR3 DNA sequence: TGTGCCAGCTCATTCTGCGGGGGGCCCTCCTACGAGCAGTACTTC.

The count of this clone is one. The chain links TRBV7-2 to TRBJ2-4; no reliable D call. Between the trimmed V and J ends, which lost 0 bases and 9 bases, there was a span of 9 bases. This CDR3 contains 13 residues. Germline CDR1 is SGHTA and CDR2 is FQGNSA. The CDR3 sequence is CASSLALGTIQYF. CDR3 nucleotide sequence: TGTGCCAGCAGCTTAGCGCTAGGTACCATTCAGTACTTC. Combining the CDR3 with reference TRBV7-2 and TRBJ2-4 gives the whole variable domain GAGVSQSPSNKVTEKGKDVELRCDPISGHTALYWYRQSLGQGLEFLIYFQGNSAPDKSGLPSDRFSAERTGGSVSTLTIQRTQQEDSAVYLCASSLALGTIQYFGAGTRLSVL.

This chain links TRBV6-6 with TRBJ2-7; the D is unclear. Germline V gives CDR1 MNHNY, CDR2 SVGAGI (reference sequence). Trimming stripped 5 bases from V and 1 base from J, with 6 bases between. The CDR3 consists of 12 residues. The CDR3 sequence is CASSPTSYEQYF. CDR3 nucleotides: TGTGCCAGCAGTCCAACTTCCTACGAGCAGTACTTC.

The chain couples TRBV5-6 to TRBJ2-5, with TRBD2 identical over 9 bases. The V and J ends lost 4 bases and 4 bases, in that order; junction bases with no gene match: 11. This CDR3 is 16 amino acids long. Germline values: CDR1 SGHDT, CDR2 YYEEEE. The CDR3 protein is CASSRGAGGPGETQYF. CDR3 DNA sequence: TGTGCCAGCAGCCGGGGAGCGGGAGGCCCGGGAGAGACCCAGTACTTC.

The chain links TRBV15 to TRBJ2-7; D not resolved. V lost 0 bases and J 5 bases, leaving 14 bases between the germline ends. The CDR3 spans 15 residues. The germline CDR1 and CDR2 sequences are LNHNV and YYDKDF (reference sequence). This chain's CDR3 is CATSRDHGGADEQYF. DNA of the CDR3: TGTGCCACCAGCAGAGATCACGGCGGAGCTGACGAGCAGTACTTC.

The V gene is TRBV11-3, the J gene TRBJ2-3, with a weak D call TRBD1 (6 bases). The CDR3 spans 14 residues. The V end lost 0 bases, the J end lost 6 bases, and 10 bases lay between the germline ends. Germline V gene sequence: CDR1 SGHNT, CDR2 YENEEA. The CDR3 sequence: CASSLEAGVDTQYF. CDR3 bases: TGTGCCAGCAGCTTAGAGGCAGGGGTTGATACGCAGTATTTT.

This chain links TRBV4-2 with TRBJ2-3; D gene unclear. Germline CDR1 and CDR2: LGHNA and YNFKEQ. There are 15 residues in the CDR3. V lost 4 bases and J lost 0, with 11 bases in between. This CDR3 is CASSRSSPSTDTQYF. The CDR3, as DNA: TGTGCCAGCAGCCGGTCGAGCCCCAGCACAGATACGCAGTATTTT.

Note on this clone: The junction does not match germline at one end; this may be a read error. This CDR3 reads CSSSLATYNEQFF. CDR3 DNA: TGTTCCAGCAGCTTAGCCACCTACAATGAGCAGTTCTTC. The J gene is TRBJ2-1, the V gene TRBV7-9; no clear D. There are 13 residues in the CDR3. In germline, CDR1 is SEHNR, CDR2 FQNEAQ (reference sequence).

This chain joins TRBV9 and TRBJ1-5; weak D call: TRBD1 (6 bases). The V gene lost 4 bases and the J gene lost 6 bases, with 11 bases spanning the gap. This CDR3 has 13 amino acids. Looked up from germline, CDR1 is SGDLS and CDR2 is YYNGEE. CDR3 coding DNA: TGTGCCAGCAGCCAGGGGTCTGGTCAGCCCCAGCATTTT. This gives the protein CASSQGSGQPQHF.

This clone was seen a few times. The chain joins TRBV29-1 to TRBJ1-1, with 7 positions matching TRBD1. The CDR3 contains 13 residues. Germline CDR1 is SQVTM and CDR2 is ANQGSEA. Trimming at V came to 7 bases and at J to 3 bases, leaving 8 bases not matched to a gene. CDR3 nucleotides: TGCAGCGGGAAGAGGGGGCGAGACACTGAAGCTTTCTTT. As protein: CSGKRGRDTEAFF. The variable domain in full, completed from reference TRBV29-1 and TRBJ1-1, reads SAVISQKPSRDICQRGTSLTIQCQVDSQVTMMFWYRQQPGQSLTLIATANQGSEATYESGFVIDKFPISRPNLTFSTLTVSNMSPEDSSIYLCSGKRGRDTEAFFGQGTRLTVV.

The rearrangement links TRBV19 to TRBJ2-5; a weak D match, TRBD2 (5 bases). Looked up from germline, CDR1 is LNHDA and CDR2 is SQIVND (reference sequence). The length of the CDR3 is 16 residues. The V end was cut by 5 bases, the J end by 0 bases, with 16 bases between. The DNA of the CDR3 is TGTGCCAGTAGTGGAGGTCAGGCGATCAACCAAGAGACCCAGTACTTC. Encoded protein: CASSGGQAINQETQYF.

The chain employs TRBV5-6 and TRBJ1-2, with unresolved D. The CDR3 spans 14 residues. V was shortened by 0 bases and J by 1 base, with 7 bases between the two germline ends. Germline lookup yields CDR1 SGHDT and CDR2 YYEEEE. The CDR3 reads CASSLVQLNYGYTF. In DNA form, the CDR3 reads TGTGCCAGCAGCTTGGTACAGCTTAACTATGGCTACACCTTC.

For the CDR3, the DNA is TGTGCCAGCAGTGATCTGTACACCGGGGAGCTGTTTTTT. This codes for CASSDLYTGELFF. The chain has TRBV6-4 and TRBJ2-2; D remains ambiguous. CDR3 length: 13 amino acids. The V end lost 3 bases, the J end lost 3 bases, and 5 bases lay between the germline ends. Germline lookup yields CDR1 MRHNA and CDR2 SNTAGT.

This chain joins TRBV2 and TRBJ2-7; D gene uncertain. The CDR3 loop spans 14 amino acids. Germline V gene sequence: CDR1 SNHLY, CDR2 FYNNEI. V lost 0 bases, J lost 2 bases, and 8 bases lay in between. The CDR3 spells CASSEASETYEQYF. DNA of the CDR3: TGTGCCAGCAGTGAAGCCAGCGAGACCTACGAGCAGTACTTC.

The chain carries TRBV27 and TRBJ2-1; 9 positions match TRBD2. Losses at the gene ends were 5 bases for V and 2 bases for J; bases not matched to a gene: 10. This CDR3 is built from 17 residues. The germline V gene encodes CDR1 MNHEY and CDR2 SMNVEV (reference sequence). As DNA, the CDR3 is TGTGCCAGCAGTATCTCGGGGCTAGCGGGGCCCTACAATGAGCAGTTCTTC. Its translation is CASSISGLAGPYNEQFF.